One T cell receptor beta chain is described in this entry. Its cognate antigen is unknown. This CDR3 contains 14 residues. The germline V gene encodes CDR1 MNHNS and CDR2 SASEGT. V lost 5 bases and J 2 bases, leaving 13 bases between the germline ends. Reverse transcription of all isolated RNA meant that expressed TCRB transcripts were sequenced. Method: immunoSEQ multiplex PCR; TCRdb's copy keeps in-frame clones and lacks some. Of tens of thousands of clones in the sample, roughly 50% were seen once. The data belong to a study of beta chain features in type 1 diabetes. The study's findings and limits: Shortening of TCRB CDR3s, moderate but significant, appeared in all four CD4+ subsets of Type 1 diabetes patients. cDNA-based reads could over-represent cells with high TCR expression.

The chain uses TRBV6-1 and TRBJ2-7; possible D gene TRBD1, 5 bases. This receptor was obtained from a woman between 40 and 50 years old with type 1 diabetes. The specimen sequenced was Tregs from blood. As DNA, the CDR3 is TGTGCCAGCAGTTCGAGGACACCCGCCTACGAGCAGTACTTC. Its protein is CASSSRTPAYEQYF.